The clone carrying this T cell receptor beta chain was counted a few times. What it recognizes is unknown. This CDR3 has 14 residues. With 6 bases removed from V and 5 bases from J, the gap between germline ends came to 14 bases. Germline CDR1 reads ENHRY; CDR2 reads SYGVKD. These data come from a study of T cell repertoires in cytomegalovirus infection. At the level of the study: Peptides in the study included HLA-C-restricted and HLA-B-restricted CMV epitopes. Public TCR beta signatures were indicative of both CMV infection and a matching HLA type.

TCRdb used MiXCR to reprocess the reads, holding one entry per CDR3 protein. This sample yields some 940,000 distinct CDR3 sequences, of which approximately 30% are seen a single time; 13% belongs to the top ten. The study, taken as a whole, reports: The ex vivo response was dominated by HLA-C-restricted CMV-specific TCR beta clonotypes. Individuals carrying CMV plus the relevant HLA were identified by cumulative frequency of public TCR beta families.

The material sequenced was cultured CD8+ T cells from PBMCs, taken from culture after CMV antigen stimulation. The TCR comes from a human donor in good health (CMV status not recorded). Some clones in this sample may be carry-over from other donors' samples. The gene calls are TRBV10-3 and TRBJ1-5; no clear D gene. Here the CDR3 reads CAISPQGLDQPQHF. For the CDR3, the DNA is TGTGCCATCAGCCCCCAAGGGCTCGATCAGCCCCAGCATTTT.